This TCR beta chain was captured by sequencing in a study of cytomegalovirus exposure and HLA in healthy donors. For this clone: Its specificity is unknown.

Broader study findings: DRB1 showed the most TCR associations and HLA-C the fewest in a later analysis, as rates varied by HLA locus. Donors were assumed by presence/absence analyses to have roughly uniform sequencing depth.

The PCR had 60 Vbeta and 13 Jbeta primers. Clones were sequenced by immunoSEQ multiplex PCR, and TCRdb holds only the in-frame ones, with some missing. The profile shows approximately 61,000 clones, less than 70% of them singletons. Sequenced input: PBMCs. The sequence was obtained from a woman in her forties or fifties in good health and CMV-seronegative.

In nucleotides, the CDR3 is TGCGCCAGCAGCTTGGTACGGGAAAACTATGGCTACACCTTC. Protein sequence: CASSLVRENYGYTF. The chain joins TRBV5-1 to TRBJ1-2; D not certain. The CDR3 has 14 amino acids. V lost 0 bases and J lost 2, with 8 bases in between. From germline, CDR1 is SGHRS and CDR2 YFSETQ.